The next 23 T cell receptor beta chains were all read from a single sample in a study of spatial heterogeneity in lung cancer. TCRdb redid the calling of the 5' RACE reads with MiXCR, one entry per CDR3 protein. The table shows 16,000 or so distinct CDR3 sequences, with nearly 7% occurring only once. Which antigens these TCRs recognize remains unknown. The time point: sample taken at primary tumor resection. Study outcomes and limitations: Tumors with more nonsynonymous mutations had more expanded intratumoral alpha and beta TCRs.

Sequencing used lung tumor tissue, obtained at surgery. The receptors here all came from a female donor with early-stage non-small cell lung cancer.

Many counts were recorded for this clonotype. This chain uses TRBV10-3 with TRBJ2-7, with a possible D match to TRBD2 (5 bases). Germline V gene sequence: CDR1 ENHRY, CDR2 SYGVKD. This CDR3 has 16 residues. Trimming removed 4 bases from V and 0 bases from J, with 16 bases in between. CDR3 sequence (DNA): TGTGCCATCAGTGCCTCCCGGGATTCCAACTCCTACGAGCAGTACTTC. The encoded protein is CAISASRDSNSYEQYF.

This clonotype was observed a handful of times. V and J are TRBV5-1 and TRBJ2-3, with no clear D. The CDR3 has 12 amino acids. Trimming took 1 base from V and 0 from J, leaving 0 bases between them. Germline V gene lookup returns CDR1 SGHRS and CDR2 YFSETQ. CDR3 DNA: TGCGCCAGCAGCTTGAGCACAGATACGCAGTATTTT. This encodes CASSLSTDTQYF. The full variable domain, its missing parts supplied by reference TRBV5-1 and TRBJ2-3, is KAGVTQTPRYLIKTRGQQVTLSCSPISGHRSVSWYQQTPGQGLQFLFEYFSETQRNKGNFPGRFSGRQFSNSRSEMNVSTLELGDSALYLCASSLSTDTQYFGPGTRLTVL.

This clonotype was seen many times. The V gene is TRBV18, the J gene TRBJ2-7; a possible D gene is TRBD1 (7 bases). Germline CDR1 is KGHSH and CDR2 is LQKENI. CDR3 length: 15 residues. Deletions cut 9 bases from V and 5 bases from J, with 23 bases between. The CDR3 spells CASAPANRGGNEQYF. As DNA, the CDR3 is TGTGCCAGTGCCCCCGCTAACAGGGGAGGTAACGAGCAGTACTTC.

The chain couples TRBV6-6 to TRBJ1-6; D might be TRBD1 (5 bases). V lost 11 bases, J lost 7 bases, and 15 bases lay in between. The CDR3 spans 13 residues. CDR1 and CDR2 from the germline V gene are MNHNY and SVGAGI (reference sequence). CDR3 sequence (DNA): TGTGCCGGACGGGGACTCGACAATTCACCCCTCCACTTT. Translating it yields CAGRGLDNSPLHF.

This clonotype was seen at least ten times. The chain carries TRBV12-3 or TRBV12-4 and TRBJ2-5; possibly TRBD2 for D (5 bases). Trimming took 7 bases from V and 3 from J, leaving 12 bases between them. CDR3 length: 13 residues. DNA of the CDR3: TGTGCCAGCATGGCCCTAGCCGAAGAGACCCAGTACTTC. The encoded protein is CASMALAEETQYF.

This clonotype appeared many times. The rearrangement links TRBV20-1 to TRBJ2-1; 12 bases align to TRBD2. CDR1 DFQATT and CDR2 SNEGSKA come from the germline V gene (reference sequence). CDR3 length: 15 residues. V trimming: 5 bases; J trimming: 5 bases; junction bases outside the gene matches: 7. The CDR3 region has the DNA TGCAGTGCTCAGGTCTCTAGCGGGGGGGACAATGAGCAGTTCTTC. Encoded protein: CSAQVSSGGDNEQFF.

The CDR3 here is CSAGAGRVNEKLFF. As DNA, the CDR3 is TGCAGTGCTGGGGCGGGCAGGGTGAATGAAAAACTGTTTTTT. V gene TRBV20-1 combines with J gene TRBJ1-4, with TRBD1 as a possible D gene (5 bases). Deletions cut 5 bases from V and 5 bases from J, with 15 bases between. The CDR3 is 14 residues long. Germline V gives CDR1 DFQATT, CDR2 SNEGSKA (reference sequence).

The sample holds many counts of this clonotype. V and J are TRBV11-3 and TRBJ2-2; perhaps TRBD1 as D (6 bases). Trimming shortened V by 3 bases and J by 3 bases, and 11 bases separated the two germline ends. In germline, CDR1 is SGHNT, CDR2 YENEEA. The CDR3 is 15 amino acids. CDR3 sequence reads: CASSFVAGDTGELFF. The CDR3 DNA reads TGTGCCAGCAGCTTCGTGGCAGGGGACACCGGGGAGCTGTTTTTT.

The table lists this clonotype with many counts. CDR3 protein: CASSLPKGSEQYF. In DNA form, the CDR3 reads TGTGCCAGCAGTCTCCCCAAGGGATCCGAGCAGTACTTC. The J gene is TRBJ2-7, the V gene TRBV28; D is unclear. CDR1 MDHEN and CDR2 SYDVKM come from the germline V gene. The CDR3 is 13 amino acids. V was pared by 5 bases and J by 6 bases, with 14 bases between.

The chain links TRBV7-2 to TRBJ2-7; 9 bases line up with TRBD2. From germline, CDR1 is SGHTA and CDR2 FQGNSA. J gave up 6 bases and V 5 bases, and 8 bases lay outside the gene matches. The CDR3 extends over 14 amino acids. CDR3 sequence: CASSTGLAFGEQYF. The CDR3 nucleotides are TGTGCCAGCAGCACGGGACTAGCCTTCGGCGAGCAGTACTTC.

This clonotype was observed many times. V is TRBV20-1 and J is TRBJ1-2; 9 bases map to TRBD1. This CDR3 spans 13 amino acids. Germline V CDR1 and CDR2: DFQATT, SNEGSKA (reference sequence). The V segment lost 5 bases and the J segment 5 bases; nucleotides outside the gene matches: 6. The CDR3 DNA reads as TGCAGTGCTGAATTACAGGGGGCGTATGGCTACACCTTC. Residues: CSAELQGAYGYTF.

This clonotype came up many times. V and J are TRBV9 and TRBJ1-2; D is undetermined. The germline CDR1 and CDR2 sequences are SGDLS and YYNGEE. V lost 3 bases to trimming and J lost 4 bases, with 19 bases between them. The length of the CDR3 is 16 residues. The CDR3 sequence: CASSDFSTDLIYGYTF. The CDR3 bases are TGTGCCAGCAGCGATTTCTCGACGGATCTAATCTATGGCTACACCTTC.

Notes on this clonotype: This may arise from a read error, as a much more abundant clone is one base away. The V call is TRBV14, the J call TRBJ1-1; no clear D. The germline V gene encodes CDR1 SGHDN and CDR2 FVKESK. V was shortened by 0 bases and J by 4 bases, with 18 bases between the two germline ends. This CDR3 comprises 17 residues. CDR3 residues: CASSQENRCLLATEAFF. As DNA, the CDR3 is TGTGCCAGCAGCCAAGAGAATCGGTGCCTTCTAGCCACTGAAGCTTTCTTT.

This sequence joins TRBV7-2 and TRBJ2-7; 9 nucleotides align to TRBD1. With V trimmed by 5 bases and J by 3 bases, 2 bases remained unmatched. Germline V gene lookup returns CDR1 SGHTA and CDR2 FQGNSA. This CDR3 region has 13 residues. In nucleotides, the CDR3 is TGTGCCAGCAGCAGGACAGGGGACTACGAGCAGTACTTC. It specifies CASSRTGDYEQYF.

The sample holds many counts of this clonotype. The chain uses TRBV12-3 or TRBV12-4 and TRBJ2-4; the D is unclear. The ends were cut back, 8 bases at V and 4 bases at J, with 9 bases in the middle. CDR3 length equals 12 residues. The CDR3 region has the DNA TGTGCCAGCGCGCAGGAAAAAAACATTCAGTACTTC. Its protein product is CASAQEKNIQYF.

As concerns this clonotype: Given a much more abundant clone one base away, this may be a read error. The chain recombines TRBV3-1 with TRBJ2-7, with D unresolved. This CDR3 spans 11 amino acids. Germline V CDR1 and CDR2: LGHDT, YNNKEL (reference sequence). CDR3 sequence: CASSDRNEQHF. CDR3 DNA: TGTGCCAGCAGCGATAGAAACGAGCAGCACTTC.

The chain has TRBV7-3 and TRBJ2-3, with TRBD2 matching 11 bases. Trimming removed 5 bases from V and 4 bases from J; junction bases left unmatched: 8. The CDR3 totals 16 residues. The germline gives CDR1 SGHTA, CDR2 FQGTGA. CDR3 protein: CASSLQVAGGPDTQYF. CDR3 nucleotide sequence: TGTGCCAGCAGCCTCCAGGTAGCGGGGGGGCCAGATACGCAGTATTTT.

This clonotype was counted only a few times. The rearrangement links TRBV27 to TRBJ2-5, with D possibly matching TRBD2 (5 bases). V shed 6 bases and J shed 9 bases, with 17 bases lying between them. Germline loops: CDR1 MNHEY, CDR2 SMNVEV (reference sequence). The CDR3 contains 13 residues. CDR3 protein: CASRLGSGSSQYF. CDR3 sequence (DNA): TGTGCCAGCAGATTAGGGTCGGGGTCTTCCCAGTACTTC.

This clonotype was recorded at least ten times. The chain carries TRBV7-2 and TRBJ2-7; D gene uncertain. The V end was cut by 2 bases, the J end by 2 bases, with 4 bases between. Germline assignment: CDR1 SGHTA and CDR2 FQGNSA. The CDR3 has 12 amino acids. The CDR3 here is CASSLTPYEQYF. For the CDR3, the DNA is TGTGCCAGCAGCTTAACCCCCTACGAGCAGTACTTC.

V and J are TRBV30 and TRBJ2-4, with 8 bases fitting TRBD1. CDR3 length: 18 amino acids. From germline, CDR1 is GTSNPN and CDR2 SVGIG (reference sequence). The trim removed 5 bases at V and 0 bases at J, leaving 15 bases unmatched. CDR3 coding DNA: TGTGCCTGGTCGAACCCGGGACAGGCAATGCTAGCCAAAAACATTCAGTACTTC. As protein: CAWSNPGQAMLAKNIQYF.

CDR3 DNA sequence: TGTGCCAGCAGTAGCCACAGGGGGCTCGCCTACGAGCAGTACTTC. Amino acid sequence: CASSSHRGLAYEQYF. This chain joins TRBV6-5 and TRBJ2-7, with 9 bases identical to TRBD1. V was pared by 5 bases and J by 2 bases, with 7 bases of the junction left unmatched. Germline CDR1 MNHEY, CDR2 SVGAGI. The CDR3 has 15 residues.

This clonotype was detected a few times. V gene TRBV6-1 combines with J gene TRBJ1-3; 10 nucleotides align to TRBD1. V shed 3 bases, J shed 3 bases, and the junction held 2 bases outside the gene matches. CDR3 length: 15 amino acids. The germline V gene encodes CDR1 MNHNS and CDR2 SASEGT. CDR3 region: CASSDDRGRGNTIYF. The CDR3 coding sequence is TGTGCCAGCAGTGATGACAGGGGGCGTGGAAACACCATATATTTT.

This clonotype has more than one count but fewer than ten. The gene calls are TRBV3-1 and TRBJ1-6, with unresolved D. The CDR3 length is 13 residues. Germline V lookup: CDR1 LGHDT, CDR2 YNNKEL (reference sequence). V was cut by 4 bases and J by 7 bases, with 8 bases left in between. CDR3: CASSRGLNSPLHF. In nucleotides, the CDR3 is TGTGCCAGCAGCCGGGGATTAAATTCACCCCTCCACTTT.